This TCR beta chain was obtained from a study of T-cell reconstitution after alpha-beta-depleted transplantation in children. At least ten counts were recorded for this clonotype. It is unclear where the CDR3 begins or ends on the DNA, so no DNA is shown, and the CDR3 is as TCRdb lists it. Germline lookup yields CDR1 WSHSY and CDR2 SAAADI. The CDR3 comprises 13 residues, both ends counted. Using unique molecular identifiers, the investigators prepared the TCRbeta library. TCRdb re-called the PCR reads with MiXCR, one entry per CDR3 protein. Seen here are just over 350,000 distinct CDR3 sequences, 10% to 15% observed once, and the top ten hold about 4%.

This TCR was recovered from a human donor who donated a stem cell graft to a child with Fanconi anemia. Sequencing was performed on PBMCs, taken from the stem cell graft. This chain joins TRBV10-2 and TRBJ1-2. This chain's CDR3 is CASSTSGNYGYTF.